This T cell receptor (beta chain) was profiled in a study of molecular identifiers for immune sequencing clone quantification. Study findings and constraints: Beyond 20 RNA copies, clones held over 98% of effector molecules, compared with under 1% in naive cells. Spiked Jurkat TCR RNA equivalent to one cell reportedly surfaced among some 990,000 naive cells.

CD8+CD4-CCR7+CD45RA+ cells were sorted as naive CD8 T cells. This clonotype has at least ten counts. The antigen remains undetermined. The germline V gene encodes CDR1 LNHDA and CDR2 SQIVND (reference sequence). The V end lost 4 bases, the J end lost 5 bases, and 8 bases lay between the germline ends. The CDR3 has 12 residues. TCRdb reanalysed the PCR reads using MiXCR and keeps one entry per CDR3 protein. The sample lists 75,000 to 100,000 distinct CDR3 sequences, roughly 19% seen once, with about 0.85% in the top ten. Sequenced material: naive CD8+ T cells from blood, with Jurkat cell RNA spiked in. Subset described: FACS-sorted CD8+CD4-CCR7+CD45RA+ naive T cells. This receptor was identified in a human donor in good health. Some libraries in this study had Jurkat cell RNA spiked in. The chain has TRBV19 and TRBJ1-2; the D is unclear. The CDR3 coding sequence is TGTGCCAGTAGTACAGATCCGTATGGCTACACCTTC. It translates to CASSTDPYGYTF. Full variable domain (remainder filled in from reference TRBV19 and TRBJ1-2): DGGITQSPKYLFRKEGQNVTLSCEQNLNHDAMYWYRQDPGQGLRLIYYSQIVNDFQKGDIAEGYSVSREKKESFPLTVTSAQKNPTAFYLCASSTDPYGYTFGSGTRLTVV.